Listed here are 4 T cell receptor beta chains from one sample, sequenced in a study of blood T cell repertoires in COVID-19. Assay used: immunoSEQ multiplex PCR; TCRdb lists only in-frame clones, some missing. Here the sample spans about 260,000 clones, 70% to 90% being singletons. Sequences were obtained from PBMCs or T cells enriched from blood (not recorded which). The source of these receptors is a woman aged 30 to 39 with acute COVID-19.

This rearrangement joins TRBV28 to TRBJ1-1; 8 nucleotides match TRBD1. Looked up from germline, CDR1 is MDHEN and CDR2 is SYDVKM. The CDR3 totals 16 residues. V was clipped by 2 bases and J by 1 base; unmatched bases: 6. CDR3 amino acids: CASSLIQGGKNTEAFF. The CDR3 bases are TGTGCCAGCAGTTTAATACAGGGGGGGAAGAACACTGAAGCTTTCTTT. Using reference TRBV28 and TRBJ1-1 for the parts outside the CDR3, the full variable domain is DVKVTQSSRYLVKRTGEKVFLECVQDMDHENMFWYRQDPGLGLRLIYFSYDVKMKEKGDIPEGYSVSREKKERFSLILESASTNQTSMYLCASSLIQGGKNTEAFFGQGTRLTVV.

The chain links TRBV19 to TRBJ1-5; 7 nucleotides align to TRBD1. Germline assignment: CDR1 LNHDA and CDR2 SQIVND (reference sequence). The V segment lost 5 bases and the J segment 6 bases; nucleotides outside the gene matches: 19. The CDR3 is 18 residues long. The CDR3 loop reads CASSGPGVSRGLGQPQHF. The CDR3 region has the DNA TGTGCCAGTAGTGGCCCGGGCGTCTCCAGGGGGTTGGGTCAGCCCCAGCATTTT.

This chain links TRBV4-1 with TRBJ1-4, with 9 bases identical to TRBD1. The CDR3 totals 15 residues. Losses at the gene ends were 4 bases for V and 3 bases for J; bases not matched to a gene: 3. CDR1 and CDR2 from the germline V gene are MGHRA and YSYEKL. The CDR3 loop is CASSPTGGPNEKLFF. The CDR3 nucleotides are TGCGCCAGCAGCCCAACAGGGGGCCCTAATGAAAAACTGTTTTTT.

The rearrangement joins TRBV3-1 (or the pseudogene TRBV3-2) to TRBJ1-1; TRBD1 might be the D (5 bases). Trimming removed 4 bases from V and 6 bases from J, with 15 bases in between. CDR1 is LGHDT, CDR2 YNNKEL, per germline (reference sequence). CDR3 length: 14 amino acids. CDR3 nucleotide sequence: TGTGCCAGCAGCCCTACCAGGGTGGTGGCTGAAGCTTTCTTT. Amino acids: CASSPTRVVAEAFF.